The 29 T cell receptor beta chains given below trace back to one sample, sequenced in a study of T-cell reconstitution after alpha-beta-depleted transplantation in children. Unique molecular identifiers were built into the TCRbeta library. MiXCR, applied by TCRdb to the PCR reads, yields one record per CDR3 protein. The table records roughly 89,000 distinct CDR3 sequences, 9% to 15% of them present only once. The sequencing here drew on PBMCs from the stem cell graft donor, taken from the stem cell graft. The receptors originated from a human donor who donated a stem cell graft to a child with inherited bone marrow failure.

The chain recombines TRBV7-9 with TRBJ2-2; D is tentatively TRBD1 or TRBD2 (5 bases each). Germline V gene sequence: CDR1 SEHNR, CDR2 FQNEAQ (reference sequence). This CDR3 has 14 residues. V gave up 5 bases and J gave up 4 bases, with 11 bases separating them. CDR3 bases: TGTGCCAGCAGCCCCGGGACCGTCACCGGGGAGCTGTTTTTT. This gives the protein CASSPGTVTGELFF.

This clonotype was counted many times. This sequence joins TRBV5-1 and TRBJ2-1; TRBD2 matches 8 bases. The germline V gene encodes CDR1 SGHRS and CDR2 YFSETQ. The junction had 3 bases not matched to a gene; V was cut back by 0 bases and J by 4 bases. The length of the CDR3 is 15 residues. The CDR3 region has the DNA TGCGCCAGCAGCTTGGGGGCTAGCGGGTACAATGAGCAGTTCTTC. Amino acids: CASSLGASGYNEQFF.

This clonotype was counted at least ten times. The J gene is TRBJ1-2, the V gene TRBV9; D perhaps matches TRBD1 (5 bases). With 1 base removed from V and 8 bases from J, the gap between germline ends came to 18 bases. This CDR3 contains 15 residues. Germline assignment: CDR1 SGDLS and CDR2 YYNGEE. The CDR3 spells CASSVSRDVEGGYTF. CDR3 nucleotides: TGTGCCAGCAGCGTATCCCGGGACGTCGAGGGAGGCTACACCTTC.

The table lists this clonotype with a few counts. V gene TRBV9 combines with J gene TRBJ2-3, with 7 bases fitting TRBD1. CDR3 length: 16 amino acids. The J segment lost 3 bases and the V segment lost 3 bases, leaving 10 bases of the junction unmatched. Germline values: CDR1 SGDLS, CDR2 YYNGEE. The CDR3 loop is CASSGQGTFSTDTQYF. The CDR3 region has the DNA TGTGCCAGCAGCGGACAGGGAACATTTTCAACAGATACGCAGTATTTT.

This clonotype was found a few times. This chain joins TRBV18 and TRBJ1-1; D ambiguous. The CDR3 contains 15 residues. V was shortened by 3 bases and J by 1 base, with 12 bases between the two germline ends. In germline, CDR1 is KGHSH, CDR2 LQKENI. The CDR3 is CASSPKRAGNTEAFF. CDR3 DNA: TGTGCCAGCTCACCTAAGAGGGCCGGGAACACTGAAGCTTTCTTT.

This clonotype was observed many times. The chain has TRBV18 and TRBJ1-1; 10 nucleotides match TRBD1. Trimming at V came to 6 bases and at J to 6 bases, leaving 7 bases not matched to a gene. The CDR3 is 14 amino acids. CDR1 and CDR2 from the germline V gene are KGHSH and LQKENI. In DNA form, the CDR3 reads TGTGCCAGCTCCTCAGGACAGGGGGGATCTGAAGCTTTCTTT. Encoded protein: CASSSGQGGSEAFF. Using reference TRBV18 and TRBJ1-1 for the parts outside the CDR3, the full variable domain is NAGVMQNPRHLVRRRGQEARLRCSPMKGHSHVYWYRQLPEEGLKFMVYLQKENIIDESGMPKERFSAEFPKEGPSILRIQQVVRGDSAAYFCASSSGQGGSEAFFGQGTRLTVV.

This clonotype appeared a single time. The chain links TRBV7-9 to TRBJ1-5; the D is unclear. CDR1 and CDR2 from the germline V gene are SEHNR and FQNEAQ (reference sequence). The CDR3 length is 13 residues. The ends were cut back, 2 bases at V and 7 bases at J, with 9 bases in the middle. The CDR3 is CASSLSSQQPQHF. Written as DNA, the CDR3 is TGTGCCAGCAGCTTATCATCCCAGCAGCCCCAGCATTTT.

This clonotype was counted many times. The J gene is TRBJ2-7, the V gene TRBV7-2, with 14 bases identical to TRBD2. Losses at the gene ends were 4 bases for V and 7 bases for J; bases not matched to a gene: 3. CDR3 size: 14 residues. Per the germline V gene, CDR1 is SGHTA and CDR2 is FQGNSA. CDR3 region: CASSSGLAGVEQYF. In DNA, the CDR3 is TGTGCCAGCAGCTCGGGACTAGCGGGAGTTGAGCAGTACTTC.

Ten or more counts support this clonotype. The V call is TRBV5-1, the J call TRBJ2-1, with 9 bases identical to TRBD2. The CDR3 loop spans 16 amino acids. CDR1 is SGHRS, CDR2 YFSETQ, per germline. The ends lost 4 bases at V and 8 bases at J; junction bases unmatched: 13. The CDR3 bases are TGCGCCAGCAGCATCTCCTTAGCGGGAGAAGGCTATGAGCAGTTCTTC. It specifies CASSISLAGEGYEQFF.

The sample holds many counts of this clonotype. J is TRBJ2-3 and V is TRBV6-6, with TRBD2 identical over 8 bases. This CDR3 has 13 residues. Per germline, CDR1 MNHNY and CDR2 SVGAGI (reference sequence). V lost 8 bases and J lost 4; bases outside the gene matches: 5. CDR3 nucleotide sequence: TGTGCCAGCCGCATCGGGGGGGCAGATACGCAGTATTTT. The encoded protein is CASRIGGADTQYF.

This clonotype was recorded at least ten times. The chain employs TRBV6-5 and TRBJ1-1; D might be TRBD1 (5 bases). V lost 2 bases, J lost 1 base, and 8 bases lay in between. Germline V gives CDR1 MNHEY, CDR2 SVGAGI. The CDR3 extends over 14 amino acids. This chain's CDR3 is CASSYGGANTEAFF. The DNA of the CDR3 is TGTGCCAGCAGTTACGGAGGGGCGAACACTGAAGCTTTCTTT.

At least ten counts were recorded for this clonotype. V is TRBV29-1 and J is TRBJ1-3; tentatively, D is TRBD1 (5 bases). The length of the CDR3 is 12 residues. Trimming left V 7 bases short and J 8 bases short, with 15 bases between. The germline gives CDR1 SQVTM, CDR2 ANQGSEA. The CDR3 DNA reads as TGCAGCGCAGGGCAAACGGCGGACACCATATATTTT. Translating gives CSAGQTADTIYF.

Many counts were recorded for this clonotype. The chain joins TRBV27 to TRBJ2-1, with D perhaps matching TRBD1 (5 bases). V lost 0 bases to trimming and J lost 0 bases, with 12 bases between them. The CDR3 loop spans 17 amino acids. Germline assignment: CDR1 MNHEY and CDR2 SMNVEV (reference sequence). CDR3 in DNA: TGTGCCAGCAGTTTATCGGCAGGGATTAGCTCCTACAATGAGCAGTTCTTC. Protein: CASSLSAGISSYNEQFF.

This clonotype was seen repeatedly, ten times or more. The chain recombines TRBV5-1 with TRBJ1-5, with a weak D call TRBD1 (6 bases). Germline CDR1 and CDR2: SGHRS and YFSETQ. Trimming removed 0 bases from V and 6 bases from J, with 13 bases in between. The CDR3 loop spans 15 amino acids. The CDR3 bases are TGCGCCAGCAGCTTGGGATTTGGGGGGGCTCAGCCCCAGCATTTT. Protein sequence: CASSLGFGGAQPQHF. Looking up the rest from reference TRBV5-1 and TRBJ1-5 gives the full variable domain: KAGVTQTPRYLIKTRGQQVTLSCSPISGHRSVSWYQQTPGQGLQFLFEYFSETQRNKGNFPGRFSGRQFSNSRSEMNVSTLELGDSALYLCASSLGFGGAQPQHFGDGTRLSIL.

This clonotype was observed many times. V is TRBV7-2 and J is TRBJ2-1; D not resolved. The CDR3 runs to 12 residues. CDR1 and CDR2 (germline): SGHTA, FQGNSA. Trimming shortened V by 5 bases and J by 13 bases, and 15 bases separated the two germline ends. The CDR3 coding sequence is TGTGCCAGCAGCCCATGGGGTTCAGCTCAGTTCTTC. Protein product: CASSPWGSAQFF. The full variable domain, in which reference TRBV7-2 and TRBJ2-1 provide the parts outside the CDR3, is GAGVSQSPSNKVTEKGKDVELRCDPISGHTALYWYRQSLGQGLEFLIYFQGNSAPDKSGLPSDRFSAERTGGSVSTLTIQRTQQEDSAVYLCASSPWGSAQFFGPGTRLTVL.

This clonotype was seen many times. The chain couples TRBV11-2 to TRBJ2-7; 9 bases are a match to TRBD2. Germline CDR1 and CDR2: SGHAT and FQNNGV. J lost 4 bases, V lost 0 bases, and 7 bases had no gene match. The CDR3 runs to 16 residues. The CDR3 DNA is TGTGCCAGCAGCTTAGAAGTTAGCGGGAGTTCGTACGAGCAGTACTTC. It translates to CASSLEVSGSSYEQYF.

V usage is TRBV9 and J usage is TRBJ2-3; D might be TRBD1 or TRBD2, each matching 6 bases. The CDR3 has 15 residues. With 1 base removed from V and 5 bases from J, the gap between germline ends came to 14 bases. Per the germline V gene, CDR1 is SGDLS and CDR2 is YYNGEE. In DNA form, the CDR3 reads TGTGCCAGCAGCGTAACCCCCGGAGGGGGAGATACGCAGTATTTT. Translation gives CASSVTPGGGDTQYF.

This clonotype was counted at least ten times. The chain employs TRBV7-2 and TRBJ2-1; D gene uncertain. Germline CDR1 and CDR2: SGHTA and FQGNSA. CDR3 length: 15 amino acids. V shed 0 bases and J shed 6 bases, with 12 bases lying between them. The CDR3 loop reads CASSLARLVSNEQFF. The CDR3, as DNA: TGTGCCAGCAGCTTAGCGCGGCTAGTTAGCAATGAGCAGTTCTTC. Complete variable domain (other parts from reference TRBV7-2 and TRBJ2-1): GAGVSQSPSNKVTEKGKDVELRCDPISGHTALYWYRQSLGQGLEFLIYFQGNSAPDKSGLPSDRFSAERTGGSVSTLTIQRTQQEDSAVYLCASSLARLVSNEQFFGPGTRLTVL.

This rearrangement joins TRBV18 to TRBJ1-1; 8 bases are a match to TRBD1. Trimming at V came to 5 bases and at J to 10 bases, leaving 12 bases not matched to a gene. Germline CDR1 is KGHSH and CDR2 is LQKENI. The CDR3 has 14 amino acids. The CDR3: CASSSDRGGPGAFF. In DNA, the CDR3 is TGTGCCAGCTCAAGCGACAGGGGAGGGCCTGGAGCTTTCTTT. The entire variable domain, with the rest obtained from reference TRBV18 and TRBJ1-1, is as follows: NAGVMQNPRHLVRRRGQEARLRCSPMKGHSHVYWYRQLPEEGLKFMVYLQKENIIDESGMPKERFSAEFPKEGPSILRIQQVVRGDSAAYFCASSSDRGGPGAFFGQGTRLTVV.

This clonotype was counted ten times or more. The V call is TRBV7-3, the J call TRBJ2-1; 8 bases fit TRBD2. Germline V gene lookup returns CDR1 SGHTA and CDR2 FQGTGA. The junction had 8 bases not matched to a gene; V was cut back by 2 bases and J by 5 bases. There are 16 residues in the CDR3. CDR3 DNA: TGTGCCAGCAGCTTAGCCGGGGGGGAGGGAGACAATGAGCAGTTCTTC. Amino acids: CASSLAGGEGDNEQFF. Full variable domain (remainder filled in from reference TRBV7-3 and TRBJ2-1): GAGVSQTPSNKVTEKGKYVELRCDPISGHTALYWYRQSLGQGPEFLIYFQGTGAADDSGLPNDRFFAVRPEGSVSTLKIQRTERGDSAVYLCASSLAGGEGDNEQFFGPGTRLTVL.

This clonotype was seen repeatedly, ten times or more. The V gene is TRBV27, the J gene TRBJ1-6, with a possible D match to TRBD1 (5 bases). The V gene's germline CDR1 is MNHEY and CDR2 SMNVEV (reference sequence). The CDR3 loop spans 14 amino acids. V lost 8 bases, J lost 4 bases, and 12 bases lay in between. CDR3 bases: TGTGCCAGCGGAATGGGACGGTATAATTCACCCCTCCACTTT. Its translation is CASGMGRYNSPLHF.

This clonotype was seen at least ten times. The J gene is TRBJ2-3, the V gene TRBV11-2, with D perhaps matching TRBD1 or TRBD2 (5 bases each). Germline CDR1 SGHAT, CDR2 FQNNGV. Trimming removed 5 bases from V and 4 bases from J, with 19 bases in between. The CDR3 runs to 16 residues. In DNA, the CDR3 is TGTGCCAGCAGCAACGGTTGGCAGGGAGCTTCAGATACGCAGTATTTT. It translates to CASSNGWQGASDTQYF.

In its sample, this clonotype was seen many times. V gene TRBV25-1 combines with J gene TRBJ2-1, with D possibly matching TRBD1 (6 bases). The CDR3 covers 11 residues. V was trimmed by 5 bases and J by 11 bases, leaving 10 bases between them. CDR1 and CDR2 (germline): MGHDK, SYGVNS. CDR3 in amino acids: CASSLGGKQFF. CDR3 nucleotides: TGTGCCAGCAGTTTAGGGGGAAAGCAGTTCTTC. Together with reference TRBV25-1 and TRBJ2-1, the CDR3 gives the full variable domain: EADIYQTPRYLVIGTGKKITLECSQTMGHDKMYWYQQDPGMELHLIHYSYGVNSTEKGDLSSESTVSRIRTEHFPLTLESARPSHTSQYLCASSLGGKQFFGPGTRLTVL.

Here the CDR3 DNA reads TGCGCCAGCAGCCAAGATAATGGGGCAGATACGCAGTATTTT. It translates to CASSQDNGADTQYF. This chain links TRBV4-3 with TRBJ2-3; no reliable D call. V dropped 0 bases and J dropped 4 bases, with 8 bases sitting between them. The CDR3 loop spans 14 amino acids. Germline lookup yields CDR1 LGHNA and CDR2 YSLEER.

This clonotype was seen ten or more times. The chain carries TRBV5-1 and TRBJ2-5; no firm D call. The CDR3 has 13 amino acids. The V end was cut by 0 bases, the J end by 5 bases, with 8 bases between. Germline assignment: CDR1 SGHRS and CDR2 YFSETQ. The chain's CDR3 is CASSLGSWETQYF. The DNA of the CDR3 is TGCGCCAGCAGCTTGGGGTCCTGGGAGACCCAGTACTTC.

The gene calls are TRBV2 and TRBJ2-1; D uncertain. Germline CDR1 SNHLY, CDR2 FYNNEI. V lost 7 bases to trimming and J lost 0 bases, with 13 bases between them. This CDR3 comprises 15 residues. CDR3 bases: TGTGCCAGCAACCCCTTCCGTAGCTCCTACAATGAGCAGTTCTTC. It yields the protein CASNPFRSSYNEQFF.

This clonotype was seen more than once but under ten times. This sequence joins TRBV2 and TRBJ2-5, with D maybe TRBD2 (6 bases). Looked up from germline, CDR1 is SNHLY and CDR2 is FYNNEI. Trimming cost V 4 bases and J 5 bases, with 11 bases left between them. This CDR3 region has 13 residues. In nucleotides, the CDR3 is TGTGCCAGCAGTGGGGACTCGGGGGAGACCCAGTACTTC. This encodes CASSGDSGETQYF.

This clonotype was counted many times. The chain couples TRBV18 to TRBJ2-1, with 8 nucleotides matching TRBD2. V dropped 3 bases and J dropped 6; count of bases not matched to a gene: 1. Germline V gene sequence: CDR1 KGHSH, CDR2 LQKENI. The CDR3 extends over 13 amino acids. CDR3 sequence reads: CASSPGTSNEQFF. The CDR3 DNA is TGTGCCAGCTCACCCGGGACTAGCAATGAGCAGTTCTTC.

As concerns this clonotype: One end of the junction is discordant with germline, which a read error may explain. The chain couples TRBV19 to TRBJ1-5; D is ambiguous. This CDR3 is 13 amino acids long. Germline CDR1 is LNHDA and CDR2 is SQIVND (reference sequence). In DNA, the CDR3 is TGTGCCAGTAGAGGTGCGGACCAGCCCGTTTTAGTTTTT. Protein sequence: CASRGADQPVLVF.